The source of this T cell receptor (beta chain) is a study of T cell changes during pregnancy in multiple sclerosis. Sequenced by immunoSEQ multiplex PCR; TCRdb stores in-frame clones only, minus some. The sample lists about 77,000 clones; about 92% were seen once. Here the sequenced sample was peripheral blood, taken after pregnancy. The TCR sequence derives from a female donor in good health, enrolled as a control in a pregnancy study.

CDR3 DNA sequence: TGTGCCATTAAGGAGCGGGGGGGCACAGATACGCAGTATTTT. Protein product: CAIKERGGTDTQYF. The chain joins TRBV6-1 to TRBJ2-3; 9 bases map to TRBD2. The junction had 6 bases not matched to a gene; V was cut back by 10 bases and J by 1 base. The CDR3 has 14 residues. The germline CDR1 and CDR2 sequences are MNHNS and SASEGT.